The present T cell receptor (beta chain) was sequenced within a study of graft-versus-host responses after intestinal transplantation. Looking at the study overall: Transplants were multivisceral, liver-intestinal, or isolated intestinal. Every transplant recipient was induced with anti-thymocyte globulin, then maintained on tacrolimus and steroids for 2 to 3 years.

The CDR3 has 12 amino acids. V shed 7 bases and J shed 8 bases, with 11 bases lying between them. Germline CDR1 reads SEHNR; CDR2 reads FQNEAQ (reference sequence). Using immunoSEQ multiplex PCR, the repertoire was profiled, and TCRdb retains in-frame clones only, with some absent. This sample yields 65,000 to 90,000 clones, of which under 95% are seen a single time; roughly 0.36% belongs to the top ten. Remarks on this clone: Its specificity is not known.

General study points: High graft-versus-host to host-versus-graft clonal ratios were seen in allografts of patients with graft-donor T cell macrochimerism. Peak levels of circulating GvH clones tracked with early post-transplant HvG declines.

This material consisted of unstimulated CD8+ T cells sorted from spleen or lymph node cells, taken before transplant. J is TRBJ2-2 and V is TRBV7-9; a possible D gene is TRBD2 (5 bases). The clonotype comes from a human donor who was the organ donor for an intestinal transplant. CDR3 protein: CASTLGAGELFF. CDR3 DNA sequence: TGTGCCAGCACCCTGGGAGCTGGGGAGCTGTTTTTT.